The entry that follows covers one TCR beta chain sequence. The antigen remains undetermined. Data came from immunoSEQ multiplex PCR; TCRdb stores just in-frame clones and leaves some out. The table includes over 200,000 clones, 88% detected once. This CDR3 contains 15 residues. V was cut by 1 base and J by 0 bases, with 10 bases left in between. The germline V gene encodes CDR1 SGHVS and CDR2 FQNEAQ. These data are taken from a study of cytomegalovirus exposure and HLA in healthy donors. Whole-study findings and limits: Despite most TCR sequences being rare, some public TCRs occurred in many donors.

The specimen was PBMCs. The chain combines TRBV7-8 with TRBJ2-7; TRBD2 is a possible D gene (6 bases). The clonotype was recovered from a woman younger than 30 in good health and CMV-seronegative. The CDR3 sequence is CASSLGEAVSYEQYF. The CDR3 coding sequence is TGTGCCAGCAGCTTAGGGGAGGCTGTCTCCTACGAGCAGTACTTC.